This T cell receptor beta chain was identified in a study of tumor-infiltrating lymphocytes in oesophageal squamous cell carcinoma. One entry per CDR3 protein, called by TCRdb with MiXCR from the PCR reads. The repertoire holds 15,000 to 20,000 distinct CDR3 sequences, with less than 50% as singletons. The CDR3 contains 15 residues. Germline V gene lookup returns CDR1 SGHTA and CDR2 FQGTGA. J was trimmed by 9 bases and V by 5 bases; bases with no gene match: 10. V usage is TRBV7-3 and J usage is TRBJ2-1; 10 bases align to TRBD2. Sequencing was performed on normal esophageal tissue next to the tumor. The TCR sequence derives from a female donor with esophageal squamous cell carcinoma. The CDR3 sequence is CASSPLSGGPFEQFF. The CDR3 DNA follows: TGTGCCAGCAGCCCACTTAGCGGGGGGCCTTTTGAGCAGTTCTTC.